These T cell receptor beta chains were read from a single sample in a study of blood T cell repertoires in COVID-19. This table comes from immunoSEQ multiplex PCR, and its TCRdb copy is limited to in-frame clones, with some not included. The sample includes 140,000 to 150,000 clones, approximately 90% of them seen just once. The material sequenced was PBMCs or T cells enriched from blood (not recorded which). The receptors originated from a man between 50 and 59 years old who had recovered from COVID-19. Each CDR3 is given with its conserved first and last residue. Fields, in order: CDR3 length, V gene, D gene, J gene, clone size, CDR3 DNA, CDR3 protein. The D gene is left open where the match is weak. Only part of the rows carry a size: once, few, many, or a class if the clone is expanded.

CDR3 length: 14; V gene: TRBV7-9; D gene: -; J gene: TRBJ2-3; clone size: -; CDR3 DNA: TGTGCCAGCAGCTTAGAGGCAGGGGCAGATACGCAGTATTTT; CDR3 protein: CASSLEAGADTQYF
CDR3 length: 16; V gene: TRBV5-5; D gene: -; J gene: TRBJ2-1; clone size: -; CDR3 DNA: TGTGCCAGCAGCTTGGTAGGGCAGGGGACCTACAATGAGCAGTTCTTC; CDR3 protein: CASSLVGQGTYNEQFF
CDR3 length: 15; V gene: TRBV9; D gene: TRBD1; J gene: TRBJ1-3; clone size: -; CDR3 DNA: TGTGCCAGCAGCGTAGCGACAGGGTCCGGAAACACCATATATTTT; CDR3 protein: CASSVATGSGNTIYF
CDR3 length: 13; V gene: TRBV12-3/TRBV12-4; D gene: -; J gene: TRBJ1-5; clone size: -; CDR3 DNA: TGTGCCAGCTCTTATGACCACCCTAGGCCCCAGCATTTT; CDR3 protein: CASSYDHPRPQHF
CDR3 length: 15; V gene: TRBV7-9; D gene: -; J gene: TRBJ1-2; clone size: -; CDR3 DNA: TGTGCCAGCAGCTTAGGCTCAGACAGCTTCTATGGCTACACCTTC; CDR3 protein: CASSLGSDSFYGYTF
CDR3 length: 16; V gene: TRBV7-9; D gene: -; J gene: TRBJ1-2; clone size: -; CDR3 DNA: TGTGCCAGCAGCCCCTCTGGGGGGGCGCGAGGCTATGGCTACACCTTC; CDR3 protein: CASSPSGGARGYGYTF
CDR3 length: 14; V gene: TRBV5-4; D gene: -; J gene: TRBJ1-2; clone size: -; CDR3 DNA: TGTGCCAGTACCGGACAGCCCTCTAACTATGGCTACACCTTC; CDR3 protein: CASTGQPSNYGYTF
CDR3 length: 17; V gene: TRBV6-1; D gene: TRBD2; J gene: TRBJ2-7; clone size: -; CDR3 DNA: TGTGCCAGCAGTGAAGCTCGGGGACTAGCGAACTCCTACGAGCAGTACTTC; CDR3 protein: CASSEARGLANSYEQYF
CDR3 length: 15; V gene: TRBV7-6; D gene: TRBD1; J gene: TRBJ1-6; clone size: once; CDR3 DNA: TGTGCCAGCAGCCGCAAAGGACAGGGGAGTTCACCCCTCCACTTT; CDR3 protein: CASSRKGQGSSPLHF
CDR3 length: 14; V gene: TRBV4-1; D gene: -; J gene: TRBJ1-2; clone size: -; CDR3 DNA: TGCGCCAGCGGCGACCTCCTAGCTAACTATGGCTACACCTTC; CDR3 protein: CASGDLLANYGYTF
CDR3 length: 14; V gene: TRBV7-9; D gene: -; J gene: TRBJ2-5; clone size: -; CDR3 DNA: TGTGCCAGCAGCTTCGGGCAGGGCCAAGAGACCCAGTACTTC; CDR3 protein: CASSFGQGQETQYF
CDR3 length: 12; V gene: TRBV28; D gene: TRBD1; J gene: TRBJ1-2; clone size: -; CDR3 DNA: TGTGCCAGCTACGGACAGGGAGGAGGCTACACCTTC; CDR3 protein: CASYGQGGGYTF
CDR3 length: 13; V gene: TRBV5-4; D gene: TRBD2; J gene: TRBJ2-7; clone size: -; CDR3 DNA: TGTGCCAGCAGCTTTGGGGCGGGAGTCGAGCAGTACTTC; CDR3 protein: CASSFGAGVEQYF
CDR3 length: 16; V gene: TRBV7-2; D gene: TRBD1; J gene: TRBJ1-6; clone size: -; CDR3 DNA: TGTGCCAGCAGCAAAATGACAGGGGGACGGAATTCACCCCTCCACTTT; CDR3 protein: CASSKMTGGRNSPLHF
CDR3 length: 13; V gene: TRBV7-2; D gene: TRBD1; J gene: TRBJ1-2; clone size: -; CDR3 DNA: TGTGCCAGCAGCCCTGGGACAGGCTATGGCTACACCTTC; CDR3 protein: CASSPGTGYGYTF
CDR3 length: 16; V gene: TRBV4-1; D gene: TRBD2; J gene: TRBJ2-2; clone size: once; CDR3 DNA: TGCGCCAGCAGCCAAGAAGCGGGGGGGCGTACCGGGGAGCTGTTTTTT; CDR3 protein: CASSQEAGGRTGELFF
CDR3 length: 14; V gene: TRBV5-1; D gene: -; J gene: TRBJ1-5; clone size: -; CDR3 DNA: TGCGCCAGCAGTCCCACGGGCGGGAATCAGCCCCAGCATTTT; CDR3 protein: CASSPTGGNQPQHF
CDR3 length: 16; V gene: TRBV5-1; D gene: -; J gene: TRBJ2-7; clone size: once; CDR3 DNA: TGCGCCAGCAGCGCCGTCGTCAGCGGGTACCCTTACGAGCAGTACTTC; CDR3 protein: CASSAVVSGYPYEQYF
CDR3 length: 15; V gene: TRBV28; D gene: -; J gene: TRBJ1-6; clone size: -; CDR3 DNA: TGTGCCAGCAGTCCCTCCCCGAGGCCGATCTCACCCCTCCACTTT; CDR3 protein: CASSPSPRPISPLHF
CDR3 length: 15; V gene: TRBV6-2/TRBV6-3; D gene: -; J gene: TRBJ1-2; clone size: -; CDR3 DNA: TGTGCCAGCAGTTACGGGACGGGACACTCCTATGGCTACACCTTC; CDR3 protein: CASSYGTGHSYGYTF
CDR3 length: 12; V gene: TRBV5-8; D gene: -; J gene: TRBJ2-3; clone size: -; CDR3 DNA: TGTGCCAGCAGCTTGTTCCGTTATACGCAGTATTTT; CDR3 protein: CASSLFRYTQYF
CDR3 length: 15; V gene: TRBV9; D gene: TRBD1; J gene: TRBJ1-1; clone size: -; CDR3 DNA: TGTGCCAGCAGCGCGGGACAGGGGACTAACACTGAAGCTTTCTTT; CDR3 protein: CASSAGQGTNTEAFF
CDR3 length: 15; V gene: TRBV4-3; D gene: TRBD1; J gene: TRBJ1-6; clone size: -; CDR3 DNA: TGCGCCAGCAGCCCAACGGACAGGGGGTATTCACCCCTCCACTTT; CDR3 protein: CASSPTDRGYSPLHF
CDR3 length: 14; V gene: TRBV6-4; D gene: -; J gene: TRBJ2-2; clone size: -; CDR3 DNA: TGTGCCAGCAGAGTTACTTCGAACACCGGGGAGCTGTTTTTT; CDR3 protein: CASRVTSNTGELFF
CDR3 length: 13; V gene: TRBV11-1; D gene: -; J gene: TRBJ2-5; clone size: -; CDR3 DNA: TGTGCCAGCAGCCAAGGGGTTCAAGAGACCCAGTACTTC; CDR3 protein: CASSQGVQETQYF
CDR3 length: 15; V gene: TRBV5-1; D gene: -; J gene: TRBJ1-2; clone size: -; CDR3 DNA: TGCGCCAGCAGCTTGGTGCCGTCAAACCCTCAGGGCTACACCTTC; CDR3 protein: CASSLVPSNPQGYTF
CDR3 length: 16; V gene: TRBV5-1; D gene: TRBD2; J gene: TRBJ2-1; clone size: -; CDR3 DNA: TGCGCCAGCAGCATGGCTAGCGGAGGGGACTACAATGAGCAGTTCTTC; CDR3 protein: CASSMASGGDYNEQFF
CDR3 length: 16; V gene: TRBV5-4; D gene: TRBD1; J gene: TRBJ1-2; clone size: -; CDR3 DNA: TGTGCCAGCAGCTGGAAGAGTTCCGGGACAGGGTATGGCTACACCTTC; CDR3 protein: CASSWKSSGTGYGYTF
CDR3 length: 13; V gene: TRBV19; D gene: TRBD1; J gene: TRBJ1-5; clone size: -; CDR3 DNA: TGTGCCAGTAAATACAGGGGGGATCAGCCCCAGCATTTT; CDR3 protein: CASKYRGDQPQHF
CDR3 length: 16; V gene: TRBV7-9; D gene: -; J gene: TRBJ1-5; clone size: -; CDR3 DNA: TGTGCCAGCAGCGCGACGCAGGGGATTAACAATCAGCCCCAGCATTTT; CDR3 protein: CASSATQGINNQPQHF
CDR3 length: 14; V gene: TRBV30; D gene: TRBD1; J gene: TRBJ1-4; clone size: once; CDR3 DNA: TGTGCCTGGAGTCGGACAGGGCGGGACGAAAAACTGTTTTTT; CDR3 protein: CAWSRTGRDEKLFF
CDR3 length: 15; V gene: TRBV6-4; D gene: TRBD2; J gene: TRBJ2-2; clone size: -; CDR3 DNA: TGTGCCAGCAGTGACAGCGGGAGGGCCGGCGGGGAGCTGTTTTTT; CDR3 protein: CASSDSGRAGGELFF
CDR3 length: 14; V gene: TRBV6-5; D gene: TRBD1; J gene: TRBJ1-1; clone size: -; CDR3 DNA: TGTGCCAGCAGTTACAGGGGGCGAAACACTGAAGCTTTCTTT; CDR3 protein: CASSYRGRNTEAFF
CDR3 length: 14; V gene: TRBV5-4; D gene: TRBD1; J gene: TRBJ1-2; clone size: -; CDR3 DNA: TGTGCCAGCAGCACCGGACAGGGGGCTTTTGGCTACACCTTC; CDR3 protein: CASSTGQGAFGYTF
CDR3 length: 13; V gene: TRBV6-5; D gene: TRBD2; J gene: TRBJ2-5; clone size: -; CDR3 DNA: TGTGCCAGCAGCACGGGAGGTGGGGAGACCCAGTACTTC; CDR3 protein: CASSTGGGETQYF
CDR3 length: 15; V gene: TRBV28; D gene: TRBD2; J gene: TRBJ2-5; clone size: -; CDR3 DNA: TGTGCCAGCAGTTTAGGGCTAGCGGGGGAAGAGACCCAGTACTTC; CDR3 protein: CASSLGLAGEETQYF